These 26 T cell receptor beta chains were sequenced from one sample in a study of lymphopenia after photon versus proton radiotherapy. The table came from immunoSEQ multiplex PCR; TCRdb's copy has only in-frame clones and leaves some out. The sample yields tens of thousands of clones, about 85% seen once. The specimen was peripheral blood, collected from a patient treated with photon-based radiotherapy. These receptors came from a man aged 60-69 years with pancreatic cancer.

This clone was seen only a few times. The chain links TRBV10-3 to TRBJ2-2; 10 positions agree with TRBD1. Germline CDR1 is ENHRY and CDR2 is SYGVKD. J lost 8 bases, V lost 4 bases, and 4 bases had no gene match. CDR3 length equals 14 residues. CDR3 nucleotides: TGTGCCATCAGTGGACAGGGGGCGGGTGGGGAGCTGTTTTTT. Translation: CAISGQGAGGELFF.

This CDR3 is CASSLLGGSTDTQYF. DNA of the CDR3: TGCGCCAGCAGTCTCCTAGGAGGGTCCACAGATACGCAGTATTTT. This rearrangement joins TRBV5-1 to TRBJ2-3; TRBD2 might be the D (6 bases). The CDR3 loop spans 15 amino acids. Germline assignment: CDR1 SGHRS and CDR2 YFSETQ. The V end was cut by 5 bases, the J end by 2 bases, with 15 bases between.

J is TRBJ1-4 and V is TRBV27; D possibly corresponds to TRBD1 (6 bases). Per the germline V gene, CDR1 is MNHEY and CDR2 is SMNVEV (reference sequence). The CDR3 is made up of 13 amino acids. V was clipped by 3 bases and J by 7 bases, with 9 bases between them. The CDR3: CASSLGAGEKLFF. In nucleotides, the CDR3 is TGTGCCAGCAGTTTGGGGGCTGGTGAAAAACTGTTTTTT.

The chain recombines TRBV7-8 with TRBJ2-1; 7 bases agree with TRBD1. This CDR3 contains 16 residues. Germline V gene sequence: CDR1 SGHVS, CDR2 FQNEAQ. V lost 5 bases and J lost 1; bases outside the gene matches: 8. The CDR3, as DNA: TGTGCCAGCAGCACCCGGGACAGCCTTTCCTACAATGAGCAGTTCTTC. Its translation: CASSTRDSLSYNEQFF.

The genes are TRBV9 and TRBJ2-5; TRBD2 agrees at 7 bases. The germline gives CDR1 SGDLS, CDR2 YYNGEE. The CDR3 sequence is 15 residues long. The V and J ends lost 0 bases and 5 bases, in that order; junction bases with no gene match: 7. This chain's CDR3 is CASSVEWRGGETQYF. DNA for the CDR3: TGTGCCAGCAGCGTAGAGTGGCGGGGAGGGGAGACCCAGTACTTC.

The V gene is TRBV19, the J gene TRBJ2-7; 7 bases are shared with TRBD2. Germline V gives CDR1 LNHDA, CDR2 SQIVND (reference sequence). The CDR3 loop spans 15 amino acids. The trim removed 3 bases at V and 2 bases at J, leaving 7 bases unmatched. The CDR3 region is CASSMSGGTTYEQYF. The DNA for the CDR3 is TGTGCCAGTAGTATGTCGGGGGGAACCACCTACGAGCAGTACTTC.

This clone came up a few times. The chain is built from TRBV6-1 and TRBJ2-4; no clear D. CDR3 length: 12 residues. Germline V gives CDR1 MNHNS, CDR2 SASEGT. V gave up 6 bases and J gave up 6 bases, with 9 bases separating them. CDR3 amino acids: CASRLGRNIQYF. CDR3 DNA: TGTGCCAGCAGGTTAGGAAGAAACATTCAGTACTTC.

The chain combines TRBV6-5 with TRBJ1-2; 7 bases are shared with TRBD1. Germline loops: CDR1 MNHEY, CDR2 SVGAGI. The V gene end was trimmed by 6 bases and the J gene end by 0 bases; junction bases not matched to a gene: 7. The CDR3 has 15 residues. CDR3 amino acids: CASSQKQGTNYGYTF. The CDR3, as DNA: TGTGCCAGCAGCCAAAAACAGGGGACTAACTATGGCTACACCTTC.

The CDR3 coding sequence is TGTGCCTGGAGTGCCGGAGAAGAGACCCAGTACTTC. Translating it yields CAWSAGEETQYF. The chain is built from TRBV30 and TRBJ2-5; D gene ambiguous. Trimming pared 1 base from V and 3 bases from J, leaving 6 bases between. CDR1 GTSNPN and CDR2 SVGIG come from the germline V gene (reference sequence). This CDR3 region has 12 residues.

The chain joins TRBV5-4 to TRBJ1-3, with D maybe TRBD1 (5 bases). From germline, CDR1 is SGHNT and CDR2 YYREEE (reference sequence). The CDR3 is 15 residues long. Deletions cut 5 bases from V and 4 bases from J, with 16 bases between. CDR3 residues: CASSQPGPGGNTIYF. CDR3 DNA: TGTGCCAGCAGTCAGCCGGGACCAGGGGGAAACACCATATATTTT.

This chain uses TRBV7-3 with TRBJ2-5, with D maybe TRBD2 (5 bases). The ends were cut back, 2 bases at V and 2 bases at J, with 6 bases in the middle. This CDR3 is built from 13 residues. Looked up from germline, CDR1 is SGHTA and CDR2 is FQGTGA. This CDR3 is CASSLWEQETQYF. The CDR3 DNA follows: TGTGCCAGCAGCTTATGGGAGCAAGAGACCCAGTACTTC.

Relative to its sample, this clone is medium-sized. The genes are TRBV6-4 and TRBJ2-1; possible D gene TRBD2, 7 bases. CDR1 and CDR2 (germline): MRHNA, SNTAGT. V lost 0 bases and J 2 bases, leaving 8 bases between the germline ends. This CDR3 has 15 amino acids. The CDR3 coding sequence is TGTGCCAGCAGTGACTCCGGGGGGCCCTACAATGAGCAGTTCTTC. Translation gives CASSDSGGPYNEQFF.

The V and J genes are TRBV7-8 and TRBJ2-7, with D possibly being TRBD1 (6 bases). Germline CDR1 is SGHVS and CDR2 is FQNEAQ. This CDR3 is built from 12 residues. V dropped 5 bases and J dropped 5 bases, with 10 bases sitting between them. The CDR3 DNA sequence: TGTGCCAGCAGCCCTCACAGGGACGAGCAGTACTTC. Amino acid sequence: CASSPHRDEQYF.

This chain uses TRBV4-1 with TRBJ2-1; a possible D gene is TRBD1 (5 bases). CDR1 MGHRA and CDR2 YSYEKL come from the germline V gene. Deletions cut 3 bases from V and 14 bases from J, with 14 bases between. This CDR3 region has 12 residues. In DNA, the CDR3 is TGCGCCAGCAGCCAGGTTCAGGGTAGTAAGTTCTTC. Protein: CASSQVQGSKFF.

This rearrangement joins TRBV7-2 to TRBJ1-1, with D possibly matching TRBD1 (5 bases). Trimming cost V 9 bases and J 5 bases, with 10 bases left between them. The CDR3 consists of 11 residues. Per the germline V gene, CDR1 is SGHTA and CDR2 is FQGNSA. The CDR3 is CASRWGTEAFF. In DNA, the CDR3 is TGTGCCAGTCGCTGGGGGACTGAAGCTTTCTTT. The full variable domain, rest sourced from reference TRBV7-2 and TRBJ1-1, is GAGVSQSPSNKVTEKGKDVELRCDPISGHTALYWYRQSLGQGLEFLIYFQGNSAPDKSGLPSDRFSAERTGGSVSTLTIQRTQQEDSAVYLCASRWGTEAFFGQGTRLTVV.

The genes are TRBV15 and TRBJ1-4, with a possible D match to TRBD1 (5 bases). The germline gives CDR1 LNHNV, CDR2 YYDKDF (reference sequence). The CDR3 has 16 residues. Trimming took off 1 base at V and 8 bases at J, with 17 bases between the two ends. The CDR3 reads CATSRGIGQGGEKLFF. The CDR3 nucleotides read TGTGCCACCAGCAGAGGAATAGGGCAGGGCGGCGAAAAACTGTTTTTT.

The chain joins TRBV11-3 to TRBJ2-1, with 8 bases fitting TRBD2. The CDR3 is 19 residues long. In germline, CDR1 is SGHNT, CDR2 YENEEA. Germline trimming cut 1 base from V and 5 bases from J; bases unmatched to any gene: 16. In nucleotides, the CDR3 is TGTGCCAGCAGCTTAGTCACCCCCCTTAGCGGGGCAACAAACAATGAGCAGTTCTTC. Amino acids: CASSLVTPLSGATNNEQFF.

J is TRBJ2-7 and V is TRBV10-1, with TRBD1 as a possible D gene (6 bases). Per the germline V gene, CDR1 is WNHNN and CDR2 is SYGVQD (reference sequence). The V end was cut by 2 bases, the J end by 6 bases, with 17 bases between. The CDR3 length is 15 residues. CDR3 in amino acids: CASSEIQGWSGEQYF. DNA of the CDR3: TGCGCCAGCAGTGAGATACAGGGTTGGTCCGGCGAGCAGTACTTC.

The chain combines TRBV4-3 with TRBJ1-6; D ambiguous. With 0 bases removed from V and 10 bases from J, the gap between germline ends came to 13 bases. This CDR3 is 15 amino acids long. Germline values: CDR1 LGHNA, CDR2 YSLEER. As DNA, the CDR3 is TGCGCCAGCAGCCAAGATAACCTCGGGTACTCACCCCTCCACTTT. Its translation: CASSQDNLGYSPLHF.

The V call is TRBV18, the J call TRBJ2-6; possibly TRBD1 for D (5 bases). The CDR3 consists of 15 residues. Germline V gives CDR1 KGHSH, CDR2 LQKENI. The ends were cut back, 0 bases at V and 3 bases at J, with 6 bases in the middle. CDR3 amino acids: CASSPPQGGANVLTF. CDR3 bases: TGTGCCAGCTCACCACCGCAGGGTGGGGCCAACGTCCTGACTTTC. Complete variable domain (other parts from reference TRBV18 and TRBJ2-6): NAGVMQNPRHLVRRRGQEARLRCSPMKGHSHVYWYRQLPEEGLKFMVYLQKENIIDESGMPKERFSAEFPKEGPSILRIQQVVRGDSAAYFCASSPPQGGANVLTFGAGSRLTVL.

The chain combines TRBV6-5 with TRBJ1-2, with D hard to call. This CDR3 is built from 14 residues. Germline assignment: CDR1 MNHEY and CDR2 SVGAGI. V lost 2 bases and J 7 bases, leaving 14 bases between the germline ends. CDR3 DNA sequence: TGTGCCAGCAGTTACGACGGTTCATTGGGTGGCTACACCTTC. Protein sequence: CASSYDGSLGGYTF.

This clone was picked up one time. The rearrangement links TRBV7-9 to TRBJ2-1; 9 bases line up with TRBD1. The germline CDR1 and CDR2 sequences are SEHNR and FQNEAQ (reference sequence). The CDR3 is 16 amino acids. V lost 1 base, J lost 7 bases, and 8 bases stayed unmatched. The CDR3 region is CASSLVGQGGTNEQFF. For the CDR3, the DNA is TGTGCCAGCAGCTTAGTGGGACAGGGAGGGACTAATGAGCAGTTCTTC.

This chain links TRBV7-9 with TRBJ1-1; 11 bases are shared with TRBD1. The germline CDR1 and CDR2 sequences are SEHNR and FQNEAQ (reference sequence). V trimming: 5 bases; J trimming: 0 bases; junction bases outside the gene matches: 5. The CDR3 extends over 16 amino acids. The CDR3 coding sequence is TGTGCCAGCAGCCAAGGGACAGGGGGAATGAACACTGAAGCTTTCTTT. Its protein is CASSQGTGGMNTEAFF. Based on the CDR3 plus reference TRBV7-9 and TRBJ1-1, the full variable domain is DTGVSQNPRHKITKRGQNVTFRCDPISEHNRLYWYRQTLGQGPEFLTYFQNEAQLEKSRLLSDRFSAERPKGSFSTLEIQRTEQGDSAMYLCASSQGTGGMNTEAFFGQGTRLTVV.

In its sample, this clone was seen a few times. V usage is TRBV25-1 and J usage is TRBJ1-6; D not resolved. Per germline, CDR1 MGHDK and CDR2 SYGVNS. V was clipped by 6 bases and J by 7 bases, with 13 bases between them. The CDR3 has 14 residues. CDR3 coding DNA: TGTGCCAGCAGGAAGAGGGCGGACAATTCACCCCTCCACTTT. It yields the protein CASRKRADNSPLHF.

The chain is built from TRBV27 and TRBJ1-6, with D unclear. Germline assignment: CDR1 MNHEY and CDR2 SMNVEV (reference sequence). The CDR3 extends over 15 amino acids. Trimming pared 3 bases from V and 7 bases from J, leaving 13 bases between. The CDR3 loop reads CASSFAPRKNSPLHF. Here the CDR3 DNA reads TGTGCCAGCAGTTTTGCTCCCCGGAAAAATTCACCCCTCCACTTT.

This chain links TRBV2 with TRBJ1-6; D gene uncertain. Germline V gene lookup returns CDR1 SNHLY and CDR2 FYNNEI. The CDR3 is 14 amino acids. The germline V and J ends were trimmed by 8 bases and 0 bases, with 8 bases remaining between them. The CDR3 loop is CASGDTSYNSPLHF. The CDR3 nucleotides are TGTGCCAGCGGAGACACCTCCTATAATTCACCCCTCCACTTT.